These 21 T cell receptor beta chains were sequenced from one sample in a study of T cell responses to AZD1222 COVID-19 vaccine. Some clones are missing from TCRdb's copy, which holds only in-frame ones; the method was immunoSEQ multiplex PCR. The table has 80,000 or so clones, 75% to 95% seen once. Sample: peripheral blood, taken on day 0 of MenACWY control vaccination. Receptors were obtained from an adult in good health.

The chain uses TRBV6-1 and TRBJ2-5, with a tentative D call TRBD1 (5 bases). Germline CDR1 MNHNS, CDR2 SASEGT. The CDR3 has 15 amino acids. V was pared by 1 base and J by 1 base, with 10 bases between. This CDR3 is CASSEGQGSQETQYF. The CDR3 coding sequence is TGTGCCAGCAGTGAAGGGCAGGGCTCCCAAGAGACCCAGTACTTC.

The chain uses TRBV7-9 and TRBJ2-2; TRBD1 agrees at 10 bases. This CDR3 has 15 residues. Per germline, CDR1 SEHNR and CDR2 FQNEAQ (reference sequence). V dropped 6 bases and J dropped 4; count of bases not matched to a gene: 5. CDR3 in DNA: TGTGCCAGCAGTTCGGGACAGGGGCTCACCGGGGAGCTGTTTTTT. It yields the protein CASSSGQGLTGELFF.

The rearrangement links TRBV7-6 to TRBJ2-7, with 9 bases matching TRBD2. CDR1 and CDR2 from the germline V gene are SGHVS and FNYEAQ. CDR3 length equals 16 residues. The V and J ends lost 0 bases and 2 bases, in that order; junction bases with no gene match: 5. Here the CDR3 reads CASSLAPSGTPYEQYF. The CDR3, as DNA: TGTGCCAGCAGCTTAGCCCCTAGCGGGACTCCCTACGAGCAGTACTTC.

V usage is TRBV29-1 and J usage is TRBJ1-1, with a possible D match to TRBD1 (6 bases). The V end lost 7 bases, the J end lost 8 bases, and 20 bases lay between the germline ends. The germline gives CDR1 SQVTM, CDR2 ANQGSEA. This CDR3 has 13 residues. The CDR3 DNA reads TGCAGCGCCTCAGGGGTGAGGGGACCCGAAGCTTTCTTT. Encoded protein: CSASGVRGPEAFF.

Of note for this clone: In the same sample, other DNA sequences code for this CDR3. The CDR3 sequence: CASSLGSYTGELFF. CDR3 nucleotide sequence: TGCGCCAGCAGCTTGGGGTCGTATACCGGGGAGCTGTTTTTT. The rearrangement joins TRBV5-1 to TRBJ2-2; D remains ambiguous. Trimming took 0 bases from V and 5 from J, leaving 8 bases between them. CDR3 length: 14 residues. Germline V lookup: CDR1 SGHRS, CDR2 YFSETQ.

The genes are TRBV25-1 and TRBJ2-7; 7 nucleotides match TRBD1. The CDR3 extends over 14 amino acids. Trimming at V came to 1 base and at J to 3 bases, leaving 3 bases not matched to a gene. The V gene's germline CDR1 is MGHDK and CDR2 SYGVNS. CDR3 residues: CASSEFGDSYEQYF. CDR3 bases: TGTGCCAGCAGTGAATTCGGGGACAGCTACGAGCAGTACTTC.

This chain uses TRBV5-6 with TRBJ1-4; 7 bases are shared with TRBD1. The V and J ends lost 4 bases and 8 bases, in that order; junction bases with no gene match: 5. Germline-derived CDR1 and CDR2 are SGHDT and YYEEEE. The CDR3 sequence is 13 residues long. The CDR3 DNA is TGTGCCAGCAGCCGACAGGGCGGGGAAAAACTGTTTTTT. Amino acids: CASSRQGGEKLFF.

CDR3 region: CASTEGAGGPYEQYF. The CDR3 DNA sequence: TGTGCCAGCACCGAGGGAGCGGGAGGCCCCTACGAGCAGTACTTC. The chain carries TRBV9 and TRBJ2-7, with 9 bases identical to TRBD2. This CDR3 has 15 residues. The V gene's germline CDR1 is SGDLS and CDR2 YYNGEE. Germline trimming cut 6 bases from V and 2 bases from J; bases unmatched to any gene: 9.

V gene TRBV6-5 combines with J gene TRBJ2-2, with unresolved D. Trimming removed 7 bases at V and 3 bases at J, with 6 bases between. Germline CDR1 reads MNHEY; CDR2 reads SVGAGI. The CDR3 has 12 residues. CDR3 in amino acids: CASIPHTGELFF. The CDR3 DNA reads TGTGCCAGCATCCCTCACACCGGGGAGCTGTTTTTT.

CDR3 loop: CASSRDGGGNSPLHF. CDR3 sequence (DNA): TGTGCCAGCAGTAGAGACGGGGGAGGTAATTCACCCCTCCACTTT. V and J are TRBV5-4 and TRBJ1-6; D is perhaps TRBD1 (5 bases). V dropped 5 bases and J dropped 6 bases, with 15 bases sitting between them. Per germline, CDR1 SGHNT and CDR2 YYREEE (reference sequence). This CDR3 spans 15 amino acids.

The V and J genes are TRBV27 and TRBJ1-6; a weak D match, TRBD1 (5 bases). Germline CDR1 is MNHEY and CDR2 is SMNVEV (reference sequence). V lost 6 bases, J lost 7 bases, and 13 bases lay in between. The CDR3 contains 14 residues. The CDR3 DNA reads TGTGCCAGCAGATCGGGACGGTCCAATTCACCCCTCCACTTT. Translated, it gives CASRSGRSNSPLHF.

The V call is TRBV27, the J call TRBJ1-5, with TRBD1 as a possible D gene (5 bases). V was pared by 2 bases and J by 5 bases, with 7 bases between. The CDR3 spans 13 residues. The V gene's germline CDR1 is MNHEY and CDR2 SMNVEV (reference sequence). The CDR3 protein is CASSLGGDQPQHF. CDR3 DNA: TGTGCCAGCAGTTTAGGAGGGGATCAGCCCCAGCATTTT.

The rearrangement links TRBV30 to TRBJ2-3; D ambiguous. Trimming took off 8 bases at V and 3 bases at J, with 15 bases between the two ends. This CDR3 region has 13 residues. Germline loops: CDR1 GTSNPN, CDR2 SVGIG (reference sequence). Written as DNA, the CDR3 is TGTGCCGGATATGGAGCTGGGACAGATACGCAGTATTTT. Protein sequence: CAGYGAGTDTQYF. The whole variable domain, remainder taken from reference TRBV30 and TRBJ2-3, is SQTIHQWPATLVQPVGSPLSLECTVEGTSNPNLYWYRQAAGRGLQLLFYSVGIGQISSEVPQNLSASRPQDRQFILSSKKLLLSDSGFYLCAGYGAGTDTQYFGPGTRLTVL.

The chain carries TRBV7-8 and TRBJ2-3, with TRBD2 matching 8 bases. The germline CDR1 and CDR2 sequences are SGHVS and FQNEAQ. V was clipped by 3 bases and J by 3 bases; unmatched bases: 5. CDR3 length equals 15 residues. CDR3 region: CASSFPPSGTDTQYF. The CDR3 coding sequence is TGTGCCAGCAGCTTCCCTCCTAGCGGGACAGATACGCAGTATTTT.

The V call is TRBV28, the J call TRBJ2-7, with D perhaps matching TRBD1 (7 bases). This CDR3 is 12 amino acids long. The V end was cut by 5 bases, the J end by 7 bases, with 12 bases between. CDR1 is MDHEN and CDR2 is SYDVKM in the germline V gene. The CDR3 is CASSGRGEEQYF. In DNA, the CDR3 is TGTGCCAGCAGTGGCAGGGGGGAGGAGCAGTACTTC.

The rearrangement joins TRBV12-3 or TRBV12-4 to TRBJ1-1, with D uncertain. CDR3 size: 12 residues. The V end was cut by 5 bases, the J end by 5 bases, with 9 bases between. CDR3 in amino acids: CASSPSSTEAFF. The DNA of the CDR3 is TGTGCCAGCAGTCCCTCGTCTACTGAAGCTTTCTTT.

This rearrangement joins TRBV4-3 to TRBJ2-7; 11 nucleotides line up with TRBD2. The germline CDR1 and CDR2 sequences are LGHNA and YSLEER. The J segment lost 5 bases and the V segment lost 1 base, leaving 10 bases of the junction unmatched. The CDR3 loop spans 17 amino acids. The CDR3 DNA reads TGCGCCAGCAGCCAAGGGCCCTTAGCGGGAGGGCTCGACGAGCAGTACTTC. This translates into CASSQGPLAGGLDEQYF.

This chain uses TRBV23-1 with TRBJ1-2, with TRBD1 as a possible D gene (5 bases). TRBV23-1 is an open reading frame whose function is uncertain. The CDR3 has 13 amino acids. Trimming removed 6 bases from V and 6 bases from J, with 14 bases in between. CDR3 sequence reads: CASSQGGSNGYTF. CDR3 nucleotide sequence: TGCGCCAGCAGCCAGGGAGGCTCGAATGGCTACACCTTC.

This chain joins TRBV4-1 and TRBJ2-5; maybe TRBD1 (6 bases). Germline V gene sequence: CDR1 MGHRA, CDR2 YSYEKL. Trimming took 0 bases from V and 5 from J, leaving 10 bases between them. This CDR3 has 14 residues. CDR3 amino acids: CASSQERGTETQYF. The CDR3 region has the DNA TGCGCCAGCAGCCAAGAAAGGGGGACGGAGACCCAGTACTTC.

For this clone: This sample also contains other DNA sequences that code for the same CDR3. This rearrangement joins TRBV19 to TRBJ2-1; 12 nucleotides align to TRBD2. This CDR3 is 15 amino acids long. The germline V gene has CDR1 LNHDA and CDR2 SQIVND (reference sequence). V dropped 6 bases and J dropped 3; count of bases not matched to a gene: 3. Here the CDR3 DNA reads TGTGCCAGTAGCACGACTAGCGGGAGCTACAATGAGCAGTTCTTC. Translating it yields CASSTTSGSYNEQFF.

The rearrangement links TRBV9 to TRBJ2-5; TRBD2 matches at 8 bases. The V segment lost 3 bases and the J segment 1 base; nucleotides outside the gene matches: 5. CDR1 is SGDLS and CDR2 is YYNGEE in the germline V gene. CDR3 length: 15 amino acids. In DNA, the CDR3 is TGTGCCAGCAGCGGCACTAGCGGACTCCAAGAGACCCAGTACTTC. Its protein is CASSGTSGLQETQYF. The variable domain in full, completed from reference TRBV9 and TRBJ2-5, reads DSGVTQTPKHLITATGQRVTLRCSPRSGDLSVYWYQQSLDQGLQFLIQYYNGEERAKGNILERFSAQQFPDLHSELNLSSLELGDSALYFCASSGTSGLQETQYFGPGTRLLVL.